Described below is a single TCR beta chain sequence and its context. No antigen is known for it. Here immunoSEQ multiplex PCR was the method, and the copy in TCRdb shows in-frame clones only, minus some. The sample has 100,000 to 120,000 clones, approximately 89% seen once. The data originate from a study of cytomegalovirus exposure and HLA in healthy donors. Study-level information: A later analysis reported the approximately 120 validation repertoires used the same platform as the roughly 700 first-cohort repertoires.

Per the germline V gene, CDR1 is SGDLS and CDR2 is YYNGEE. Trimming cost V 3 bases and J 6 bases; bases outside gene matches: 10. The CDR3 length is 16 residues. Notes on the study in general: Reportedly, diagnosis of cytomegalovirus status by the classifier showed high specificity and sensitivity.

This TCR was sampled from a woman between 18 and 29 years old in good health and CMV-seronegative. The sample comprised PBMCs. The chain is built from TRBV9 and TRBJ2-2, with 8 bases aligning to TRBD1. The CDR3 bases are TGTGCCAGCAGCGCAGGACAGGGCCTTTCGGCCGGGGAGCTGTTTTTT. Translation gives CASSAGQGLSAGELFF.